This T cell receptor beta chain was identified in a study of cytomegalovirus exposure and HLA in healthy donors. When sampled, the donors appeared nominally healthy, though they likely had unrecorded immune exposures. In this sample, this clone turned up once. CDR1 and CDR2 from the germline V gene are ENHRY and SYGVKD. There are 13 residues in the CDR3. PCR involved 60 Vbeta and 13 Jbeta primers. The repertoire was sequenced with immunoSEQ multiplex PCR; TCRdb's copy has only in-frame clones and lacks some. The repertoire includes some 61,000 clones, roughly four fifths of them detected once, and roughly 6.8% sits in the top ten.

This chain joins TRBV10-3 and TRBJ2-5; TRBD1 agrees at 7 bases. The DNA end is a closer match to TRBJ2-7, so the J assignment may be wrong. The receptor was isolated from a human donor in good health. The sample was PBMCs. The CDR3 DNA sequence: TGTGCCATCAGTGGGGACAGTTCCTACGAGCAGTACTTC. Translated, it gives CAISGDSSYEQYF.